The 5 T cell receptor beta chains listed next were all sequenced from one sample in a study of regulatory T cells in long-lasting Graves disease. Time point given: persistent/refractory GD, antithyroid drugs over 5 years with positive TRAb. Scientists built the TCR library using RNA that was extracted from PBMCs. Building the TCR beta libraries relied on iRepertoire HTBI primers, and CDR3 regions underwent Arm-PCR. TCRdb reprocessed the multiplex PCR reads with MiXCR, giving one entry per CDR3 protein. This sample has more than 350,000 distinct CDR3 sequences, with around 20% found just once. This specimen consisted of peripheral blood mononuclear cells (PBMCs), obtained when the disease was refractory, from a patient treated with antithyroid drugs. The receptors stem from a female donor with Graves disease.

This clonotype has ten or more counts. The genes are TRBV7-9 and TRBJ2-5; possible D gene TRBD1, 5 bases. The germline V gene has CDR1 SEHNR and CDR2 FQNEAQ (reference sequence). The CDR3 has 15 amino acids. The V end was cut by 7 bases, the J end by 4 bases, with 19 bases between. The CDR3 sequence is CASTPTVSPGETQYF. Here the CDR3 DNA reads TGTGCCAGCACCCCGACAGTTTCTCCCGGAGAGACCCAGTACTTC. The full variable domain, its missing parts supplied by reference TRBV7-9 and TRBJ2-5, is DTGVSQNPRHKITKRGQNVTFRCDPISEHNRLYWYRQTLGQGPEFLTYFQNEAQLEKSRLLSDRFSAERPKGSFSTLEIQRTEQGDSAMYLCASTPTVSPGETQYFGPGTRLLVL.

The chain is built from TRBV19 and TRBJ1-4, with 7 bases aligning to TRBD1. The CDR3 covers 16 residues. Unmatched junction bases numbered 11, after V lost 10 bases and J lost 0 bases. Germline CDR1 is LNHDA and CDR2 is SQIVND (reference sequence). As DNA, the CDR3 is TGTGCCACCAAGAACCCACAGGGGCCAACTAATGAAAAACTGTTTTTT. This sequence encodes CATKNPQGPTNEKLFF.

This clonotype has only a few counts. The rearrangement uses TRBV6-1 and TRBJ2-7; D uncertain. The V end lost 5 bases, the J end lost 1 base, and 9 bases lay between the germline ends. The CDR3 has 13 residues. The germline gives CDR1 MNHNS, CDR2 SASEGT. CDR3 coding DNA: TGTGCCAGCAGTCAGTACGGTTCCTACGAGCAGTACTTC. Its protein is CASSQYGSYEQYF.

This clonotype was observed many times. The rearrangement uses TRBV11-2 and TRBJ1-2, with D maybe TRBD1 (5 bases). V shed 4 bases and J shed 8 bases, with 14 bases lying between them. The germline gives CDR1 SGHAT, CDR2 FQNNGV. The CDR3 is 13 residues long. The CDR3 bases are TGTGCCAGCAGCTACCCGGGGGGAGGGGGCTACACCTTC. Translated, it gives CASSYPGGGGYTF.

Worth noting for this clonotype: A single base separates this from a much larger clone, so it may be a read error. V and J are TRBV6-1 and TRBJ1-1, with D perhaps matching TRBD1 (5 bases). Germline V gives CDR1 MNHNS, CDR2 SASEGT. Trimming shortened V by 5 bases and J by 5 bases, and 12 bases separated the two germline ends. The CDR3 extends over 13 amino acids. The CDR3 coding sequence is TGTGCCAGCAGTACGACAGTAGAGACTGAAGCTTTCTTT. It encodes CASSTTVETEAFF.